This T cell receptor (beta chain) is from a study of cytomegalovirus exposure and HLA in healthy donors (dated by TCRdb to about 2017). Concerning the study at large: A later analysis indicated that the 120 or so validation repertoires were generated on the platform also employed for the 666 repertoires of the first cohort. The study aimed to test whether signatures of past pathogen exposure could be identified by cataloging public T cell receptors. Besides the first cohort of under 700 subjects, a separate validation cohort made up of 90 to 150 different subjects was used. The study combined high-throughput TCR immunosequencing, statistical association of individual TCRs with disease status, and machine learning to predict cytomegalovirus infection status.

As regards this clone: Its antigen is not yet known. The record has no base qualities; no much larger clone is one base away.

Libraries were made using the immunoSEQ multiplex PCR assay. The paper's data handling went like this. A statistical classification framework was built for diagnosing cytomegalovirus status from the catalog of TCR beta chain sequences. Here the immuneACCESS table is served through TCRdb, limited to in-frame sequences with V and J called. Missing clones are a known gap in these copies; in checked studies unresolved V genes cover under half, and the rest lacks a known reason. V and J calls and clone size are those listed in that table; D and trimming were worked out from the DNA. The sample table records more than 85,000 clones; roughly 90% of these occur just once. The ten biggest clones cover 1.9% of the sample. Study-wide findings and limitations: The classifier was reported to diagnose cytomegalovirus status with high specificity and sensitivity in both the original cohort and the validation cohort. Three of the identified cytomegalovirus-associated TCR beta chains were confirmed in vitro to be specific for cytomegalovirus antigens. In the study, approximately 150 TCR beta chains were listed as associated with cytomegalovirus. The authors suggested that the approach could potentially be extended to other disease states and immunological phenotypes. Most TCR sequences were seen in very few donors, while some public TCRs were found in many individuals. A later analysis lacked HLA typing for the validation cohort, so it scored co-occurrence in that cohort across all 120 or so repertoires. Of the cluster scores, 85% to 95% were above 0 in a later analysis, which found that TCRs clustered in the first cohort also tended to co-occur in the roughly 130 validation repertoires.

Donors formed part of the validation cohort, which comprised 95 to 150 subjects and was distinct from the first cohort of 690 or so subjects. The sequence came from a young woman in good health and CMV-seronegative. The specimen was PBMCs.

The CDR3 amino acid sequence is: CASSTPRVLVQETQYF. The DNA reads TGTGCCAGCAGTACCCCGCGGGTCCTGGTCCAAGAGACCCAGTACTTC. Recombination connected TRBV28 to TRBJ2-5; matching of 5 bases hints at TRBD2 as the D gene. The CDR3 holds 16 amino acids from the cysteine to the phenylalanine. Of the read, only the CDR3 DNA is kept; its 48 bases are in frame from base 1. The germline V gene supplies CDR1 MDHEN and CDR2 SYDVKM. V drops 5 bases and J drops 1 base, leaving 17 bases in between.